These T cell receptor beta chains were read from a single sample in a study of shared clonotypes between healthy human individuals. Here immunoSEQ multiplex PCR was the method, and the copy in TCRdb shows in-frame clones only, minus some. The repertoire holds 1.6 million or so clones, with approximately 97% as singletons. The specimen sequenced was naive CD4+ T cells sorted from blood. The receptors derive from a man aged 25 to 40 in good health. The CDR3 runs from the conserved cysteine through the conserved F or W. A D gene is named only where the DNA matches it firmly. Some rows mark clone size as missing; the rest say once, few, many or name a class of expanded clone.

v_gene	j_gene	abundance	d_gene	CDR3aa	CDR3nt
TRBV4-2	TRBJ2-1	.	.	CASSKTAGRGAYNEQFF	TGTGCCAGCAGCAAAACAGCCGGCAGGGGTGCCTACAATGAGCAGTTCTTC
TRBV25-1	TRBJ1-2	once	TRBD1	CASSYGTGTNYGYTF	TGTGCCAGCAGTTACGGGACAGGGACTAACTATGGCTACACCTTC
TRBV28	TRBJ2-1	.	TRBD2	CASKGLAGINEQFF	TGTGCCAGCAAGGGACTAGCGGGAATCAATGAGCAGTTCTTC
TRBV15	TRBJ1-4	.	.	CATSKSYGAPLF	TGTGCCACCAGTAAAAGCTACGGGGCTCCCCTTTTT
TRBV4-3	TRBJ2-3	.	TRBD2	CASSQDLTGGGTDTQYF	TGCGCCAGCAGCCAAGATTTAACGGGAGGAGGCACAGATACGCAGTATTTT
TRBV19	TRBJ2-1	.	TRBD2	CASRNNFWGSGYNEQFF	TGTGCCAGTAGAAATAATTTTTGGGGTAGCGGGTACAATGAGCAGTTCTTC
TRBV4-2	TRBJ2-2	once	.	CASSQDSLGVSAGELFF	TGTGCCAGCAGCCAAGATAGTCTTGGCGTATCGGCCGGGGAGCTGTTTTTT
TRBV4-1	TRBJ1-1	.	TRBD1	CASSPSEGQTNTEAFF	TGCGCCAGCAGCCCCTCAGAGGGACAGACGAACACTGAAGCTTTCTTT
TRBV6-1	TRBJ2-7	.	TRBD1	CASSDKVTGTYEQYF	TGTGCCAGCAGTGACAAAGTGACAGGGACCTACGAGCAGTACTTC
TRBV5-1	TRBJ1-1	.	.	CASSLVGQGEAFF	TGCGCCAGCAGCTTGGTGGGGCAGGGTGAAGCTTTCTTT
TRBV28	TRBJ2-3	.	.	CASSFQLGTDTQYF	TGTGCCAGCAGTTTCCAGTTGGGCACAGATACGCAGTATTTT
TRBV6-1	TRBJ2-7	once	TRBD2	CASSDLAGGRKYF	TGTGCCAGCAGTGACCTAGCGGGAGGGCGAAAGTACTTC
TRBV28	TRBJ2-3	.	.	CASLGRQNTDTQYF	TGTGCCAGCCTGGGACGGCAAAACACAGATACGCAGTATTTT
TRBV6-5	TRBJ2-1	.	TRBD1	CASNRRQGNEQFF	TGTGCCAGCAACCGAAGACAGGGCAATGAGCAGTTCTTC
TRBV28	TRBJ2-7	.	TRBD1	CAVWGDRDYEQYF	TGTGCCGTCTGGGGGGACAGGGACTACGAGCAGTACTTC
TRBV5-4	TRBJ2-1	.	TRBD2	CASSHPSQSSGGDNEQFF	TGTGCCAGCAGCCATCCTTCCCAATCTAGCGGGGGAGACAATGAGCAGTTCTTC
TRBV6-6	TRBJ1-5	once	TRBD1	CASSIGQGGQPQHF	TGTGCCAGCAGTATCGGACAGGGAGGTCAGCCCCAGCATTTT
TRBV7-2	TRBJ2-7	.	.	CASSPDSRAHEQYF	TGTGCCAGCAGCCCCGACTCCAGGGCCCACGAGCAGTACTTC
TRBV5-1	TRBJ2-5	.	.	CASSLLQQETQYF	TGCGCCAGCAGCTTGTTGCAGCAAGAGACCCAGTACTTC
TRBV5-4	TRBJ2-5	.	TRBD1	CASSYGQAPEETQYF	TGTGCCAGCAGCTACGGACAGGCGCCCGAAGAGACCCAGTACTTC
TRBV5-1	TRBJ2-7	.	TRBD2	CASSSLAGIYYEQYF	TGCGCCAGCAGCTCCTTAGCGGGAATATACTACGAGCAGTACTTC
TRBV18	TRBJ2-3	.	.	CASRSPLHTDTQYF	TGTGCCAGCCGAAGCCCTCTACACACAGATACGCAGTATTTT
TRBV29-1	TRBJ2-1	.	TRBD2	CSVKLAGEGDEQFF	TGCAGCGTGAAACTAGCGGGAGAGGGTGATGAGCAGTTCTTC